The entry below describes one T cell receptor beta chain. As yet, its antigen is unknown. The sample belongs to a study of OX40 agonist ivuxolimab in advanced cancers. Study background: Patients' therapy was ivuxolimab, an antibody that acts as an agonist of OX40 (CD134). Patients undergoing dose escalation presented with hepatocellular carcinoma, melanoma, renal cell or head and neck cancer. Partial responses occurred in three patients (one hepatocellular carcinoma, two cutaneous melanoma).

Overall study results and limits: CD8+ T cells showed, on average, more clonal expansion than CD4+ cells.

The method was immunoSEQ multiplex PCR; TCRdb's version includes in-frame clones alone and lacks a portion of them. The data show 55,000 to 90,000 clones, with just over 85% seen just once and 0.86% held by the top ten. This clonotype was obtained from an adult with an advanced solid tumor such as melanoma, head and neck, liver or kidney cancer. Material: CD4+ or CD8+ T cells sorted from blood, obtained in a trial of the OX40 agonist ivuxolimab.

The CDR3, as DNA: TGTGCCAGTATCAGAACGCGGGGAAACTATGGCTACACCTTC. Amino acids: CASIRTRGNYGYTF. The V gene is TRBV19, the J gene TRBJ1-2, with D unresolved. Trimming took off 7 bases at V and 2 bases at J, with 14 bases between the two ends. The CDR3 has 14 amino acids. Germline assignment: CDR1 LNHDA and CDR2 SQIVND (reference sequence). The full variable domain, with the rest looked up from reference TRBV19 and TRBJ1-2, is DGGITQSPKYLFRKEGQNVTLSCEQNLNHDAMYWYRQDPGQGLRLIYYSQIVNDFQKGDIAEGYSVSREKKESFPLTVTSAQKNPTAFYLCASIRTRGNYGYTFGSGTRLTVV.